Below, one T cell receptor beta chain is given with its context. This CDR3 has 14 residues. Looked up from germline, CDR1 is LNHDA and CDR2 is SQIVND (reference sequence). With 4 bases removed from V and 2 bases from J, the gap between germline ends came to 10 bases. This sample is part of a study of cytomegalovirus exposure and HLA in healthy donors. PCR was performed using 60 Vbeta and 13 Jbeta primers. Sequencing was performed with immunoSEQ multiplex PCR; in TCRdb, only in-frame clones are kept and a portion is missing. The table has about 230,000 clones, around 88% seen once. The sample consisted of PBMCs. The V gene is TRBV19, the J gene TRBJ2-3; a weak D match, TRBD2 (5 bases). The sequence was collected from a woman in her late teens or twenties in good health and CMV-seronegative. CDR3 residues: CASSTSGSTDTQYF. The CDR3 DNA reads TGTGCCAGTAGTACCTCGGGGTCCACAGATACGCAGTATTTT.